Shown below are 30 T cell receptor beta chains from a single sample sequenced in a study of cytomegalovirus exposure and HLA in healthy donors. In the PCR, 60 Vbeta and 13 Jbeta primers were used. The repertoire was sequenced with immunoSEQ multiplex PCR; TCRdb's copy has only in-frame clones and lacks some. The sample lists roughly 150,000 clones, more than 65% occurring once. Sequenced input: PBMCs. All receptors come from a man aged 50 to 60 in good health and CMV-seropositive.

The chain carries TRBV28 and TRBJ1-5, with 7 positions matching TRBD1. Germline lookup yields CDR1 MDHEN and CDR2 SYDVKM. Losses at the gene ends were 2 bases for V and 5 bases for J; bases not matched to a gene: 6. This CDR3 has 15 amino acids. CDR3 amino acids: CASSLSRQGHQPQHF. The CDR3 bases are TGTGCCAGCAGTTTAAGCCGACAGGGCCATCAGCCCCAGCATTTT.

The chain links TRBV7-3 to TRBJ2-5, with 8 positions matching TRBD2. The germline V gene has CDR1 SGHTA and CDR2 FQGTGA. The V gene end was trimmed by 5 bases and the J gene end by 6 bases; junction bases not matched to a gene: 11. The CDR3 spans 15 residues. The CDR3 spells CASSPGTSSRKTQYF. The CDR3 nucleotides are TGTGCCAGCAGCCCGGGGACTAGTAGTCGGAAGACCCAGTACTTC.

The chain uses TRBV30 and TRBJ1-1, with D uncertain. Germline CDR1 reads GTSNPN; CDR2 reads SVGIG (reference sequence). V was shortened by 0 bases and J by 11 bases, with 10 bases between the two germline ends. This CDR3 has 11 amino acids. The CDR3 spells CAWSVAGRAFF. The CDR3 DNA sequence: TGTGCCTGGAGTGTGGCCGGCAGGGCTTTCTTT.

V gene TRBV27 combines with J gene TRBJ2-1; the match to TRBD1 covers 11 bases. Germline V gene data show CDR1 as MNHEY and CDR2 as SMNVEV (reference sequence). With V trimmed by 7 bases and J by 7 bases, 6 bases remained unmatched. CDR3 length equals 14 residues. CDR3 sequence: CASKAGQGGNEQFF. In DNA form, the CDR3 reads TGTGCCAGCAAGGCGGGACAGGGGGGGAATGAGCAGTTCTTC.

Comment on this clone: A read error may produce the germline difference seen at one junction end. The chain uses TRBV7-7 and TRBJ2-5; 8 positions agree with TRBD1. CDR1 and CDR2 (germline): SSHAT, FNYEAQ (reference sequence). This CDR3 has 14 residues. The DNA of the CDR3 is TGTGCTAGCAGCCAGACAGGGGCGAGGGAGACCCAGTACTTC. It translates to CASSQTGARETQYF.

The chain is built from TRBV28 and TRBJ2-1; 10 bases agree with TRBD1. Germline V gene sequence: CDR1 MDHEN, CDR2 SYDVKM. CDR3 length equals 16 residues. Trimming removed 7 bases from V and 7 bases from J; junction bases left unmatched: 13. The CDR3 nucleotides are TGTGCCAGCACATTCGCGGGGGGACAGGGGTGGAATGAGCAGTTCTTC. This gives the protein CASTFAGGQGWNEQFF.

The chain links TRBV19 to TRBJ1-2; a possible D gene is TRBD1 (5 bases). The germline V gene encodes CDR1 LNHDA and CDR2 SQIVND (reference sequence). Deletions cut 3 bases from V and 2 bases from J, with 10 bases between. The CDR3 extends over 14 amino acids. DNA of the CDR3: TGTGCCAGTAGTATCCCCGACAGCAACTATGGCTACACCTTC. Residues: CASSIPDSNYGYTF.

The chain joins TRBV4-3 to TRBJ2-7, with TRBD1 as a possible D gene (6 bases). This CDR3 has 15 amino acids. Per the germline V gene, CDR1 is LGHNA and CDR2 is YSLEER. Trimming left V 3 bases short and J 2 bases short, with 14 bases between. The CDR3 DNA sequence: TGCGCCAGCAGCCATACCGGGACAATCCCCTACGAGCAGTACTTC. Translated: CASSHTGTIPYEQYF.

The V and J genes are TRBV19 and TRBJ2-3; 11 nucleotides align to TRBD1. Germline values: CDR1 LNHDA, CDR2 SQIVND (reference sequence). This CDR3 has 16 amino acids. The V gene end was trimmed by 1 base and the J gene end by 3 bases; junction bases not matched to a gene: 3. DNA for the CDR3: TGTGCCAGTAGTATAGGGACAGGGGGCCCGACAGATACGCAGTATTTT. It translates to CASSIGTGGPTDTQYF.

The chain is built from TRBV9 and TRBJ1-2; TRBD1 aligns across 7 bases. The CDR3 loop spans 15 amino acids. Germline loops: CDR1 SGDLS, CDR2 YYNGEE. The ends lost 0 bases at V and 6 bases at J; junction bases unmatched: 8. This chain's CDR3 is CASSVVPQGTHGYTF. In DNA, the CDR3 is TGTGCCAGCAGCGTAGTCCCACAGGGGACCCATGGCTACACCTTC.

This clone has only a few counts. This CDR3 is CAWSAGSVTGELFF. CDR3 coding DNA: TGTGCCTGGAGCGCGGGCTCCGTCACCGGGGAGCTGTTTTTT. The chain combines TRBV30 with TRBJ2-2; perhaps TRBD2 as D (5 bases). The length of the CDR3 is 14 residues. Germline V gene data show CDR1 as GTSNPN and CDR2 as SVGIG (reference sequence). The ends were cut back, 3 bases at V and 4 bases at J, with 12 bases in the middle.

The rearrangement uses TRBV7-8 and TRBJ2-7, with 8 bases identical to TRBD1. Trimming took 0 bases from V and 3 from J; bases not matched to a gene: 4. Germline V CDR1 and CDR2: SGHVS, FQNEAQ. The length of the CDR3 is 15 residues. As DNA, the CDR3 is TGTGCCAGCAGCTTAGCGGGACAGGATTTCTACGAGCAGTACTTC. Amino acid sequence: CASSLAGQDFYEQYF.

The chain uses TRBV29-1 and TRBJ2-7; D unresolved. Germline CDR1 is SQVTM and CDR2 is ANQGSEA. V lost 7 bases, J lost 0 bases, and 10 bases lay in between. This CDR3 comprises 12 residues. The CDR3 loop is CSAQRSSYEQYF. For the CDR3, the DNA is TGCAGCGCCCAGCGAAGCTCCTACGAGCAGTACTTC.

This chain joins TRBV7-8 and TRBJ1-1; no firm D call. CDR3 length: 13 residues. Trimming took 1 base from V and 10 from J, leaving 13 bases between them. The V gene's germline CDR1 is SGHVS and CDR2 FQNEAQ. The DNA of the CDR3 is TGTGCCAGCAGCTTAGAGCGGGGATATGTAGCTTTCTTT. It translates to CASSLERGYVAFF.

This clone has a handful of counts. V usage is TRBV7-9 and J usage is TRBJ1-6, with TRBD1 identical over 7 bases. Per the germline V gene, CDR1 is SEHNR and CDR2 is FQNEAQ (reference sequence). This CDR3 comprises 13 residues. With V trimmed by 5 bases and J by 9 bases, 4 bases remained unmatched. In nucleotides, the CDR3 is TGTGCCAGCAGCACCCAGGGGGGTTCACCCCTCCACTTT. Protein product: CASSTQGGSPLHF.

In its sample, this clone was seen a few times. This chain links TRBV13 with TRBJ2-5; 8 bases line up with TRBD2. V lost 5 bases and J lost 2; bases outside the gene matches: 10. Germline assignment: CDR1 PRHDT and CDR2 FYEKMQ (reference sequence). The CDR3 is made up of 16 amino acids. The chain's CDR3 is CASSLPSGSRQETQYF. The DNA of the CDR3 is TGTGCCAGCAGCCTTCCGAGCGGGAGTCGTCAAGAGACCCAGTACTTC.

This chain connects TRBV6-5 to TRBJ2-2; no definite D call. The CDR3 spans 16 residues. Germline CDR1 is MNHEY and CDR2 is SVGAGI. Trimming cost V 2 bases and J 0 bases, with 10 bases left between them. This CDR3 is CASSYEVEPNTGELFF. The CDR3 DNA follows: TGTGCCAGCAGTTACGAGGTAGAGCCGAACACCGGGGAGCTGTTTTTT.

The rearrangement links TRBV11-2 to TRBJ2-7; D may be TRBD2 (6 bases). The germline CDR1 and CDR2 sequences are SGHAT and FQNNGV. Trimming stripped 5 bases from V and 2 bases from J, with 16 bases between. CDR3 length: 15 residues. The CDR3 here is CASSRVEGWPYEQYF. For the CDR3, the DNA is TGTGCCAGCAGCCGGGTGGAGGGGTGGCCCTACGAGCAGTACTTC.

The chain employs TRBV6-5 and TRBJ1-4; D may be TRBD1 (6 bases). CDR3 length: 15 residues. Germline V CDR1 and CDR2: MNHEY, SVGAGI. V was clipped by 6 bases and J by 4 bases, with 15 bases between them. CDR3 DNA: TGTGCCAGCAGCTTTTGGGGCAGGGGTAATGAAAAACTGTTTTTT. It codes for CASSFWGRGNEKLFF.

The CDR3 region is CASTRGVGDEQFF. CDR3 sequence (DNA): TGTGCCAGTACCAGGGGGGTAGGGGATGAGCAGTTCTTC. This sequence joins TRBV19 and TRBJ2-1; TRBD1 is a possible D gene (7 bases). This CDR3 contains 13 residues. Germline loops: CDR1 LNHDA, CDR2 SQIVND (reference sequence). The germline V and J ends were trimmed by 7 bases and 8 bases, with 15 bases remaining between them.

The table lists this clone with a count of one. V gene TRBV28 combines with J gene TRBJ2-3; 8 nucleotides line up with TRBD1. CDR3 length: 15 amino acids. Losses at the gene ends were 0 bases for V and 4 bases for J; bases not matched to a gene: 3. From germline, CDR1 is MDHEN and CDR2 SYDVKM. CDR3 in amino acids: CASSLWQGASDTQYF. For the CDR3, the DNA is TGTGCCAGCAGTTTATGGCAGGGGGCGTCAGATACGCAGTATTTT.

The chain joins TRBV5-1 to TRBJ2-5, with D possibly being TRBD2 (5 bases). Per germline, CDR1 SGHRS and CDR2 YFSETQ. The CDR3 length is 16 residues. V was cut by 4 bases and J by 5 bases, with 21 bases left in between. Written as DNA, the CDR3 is TGCGCCAGCAGCCCTAATTTGCGGGCCTATAGGGAGACCCAGTACTTC. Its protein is CASSPNLRAYRETQYF.

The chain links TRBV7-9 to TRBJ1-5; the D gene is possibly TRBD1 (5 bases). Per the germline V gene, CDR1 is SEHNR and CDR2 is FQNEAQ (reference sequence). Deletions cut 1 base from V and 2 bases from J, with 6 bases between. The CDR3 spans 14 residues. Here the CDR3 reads CASSLGGRNQPQHF. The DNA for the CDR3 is TGTGCCAGCAGCTTAGGGGGCCGCAATCAGCCCCAGCATTTT.

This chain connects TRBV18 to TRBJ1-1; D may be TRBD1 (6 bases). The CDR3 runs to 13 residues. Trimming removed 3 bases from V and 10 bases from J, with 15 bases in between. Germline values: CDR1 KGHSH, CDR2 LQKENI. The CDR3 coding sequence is TGTGCCAGCTCACCCCTGGGACAAAAGTTAGCTTTCTTT. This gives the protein CASSPLGQKLAFF.

The CDR3 protein is CASWLAGALETQYF. CDR3 DNA sequence: TGCGCCAGCTGGTTAGCGGGAGCTCTAGAGACCCAGTACTTC. The chain recombines TRBV10-1 with TRBJ2-5, with 9 bases aligning to TRBD2. CDR1 WNHNN and CDR2 SYGVQD come from the germline V gene (reference sequence). This CDR3 has 14 residues. With V trimmed by 8 bases and J by 4 bases, 8 bases remained unmatched.

As DNA, the CDR3 is TGCAGCGTTGAGGGCGGGCTTTATGGCTACACCTTC. This gives the protein CSVEGGLYGYTF. This chain uses TRBV29-1 with TRBJ1-2; D gene ambiguous. CDR1 and CDR2 (germline): SQVTM, ANQGSEA. V shed 3 bases and J shed 5 bases, with 10 bases lying between them. The CDR3 runs to 12 residues. Using reference TRBV29-1 and TRBJ1-2 for the parts outside the CDR3, the full variable domain is SAVISQKPSRDICQRGTSLTIQCQVDSQVTMMFWYRQQPGQSLTLIATANQGSEATYESGFVIDKFPISRPNLTFSTLTVSNMSPEDSSIYLCSVEGGLYGYTFGSGTRLTVV.

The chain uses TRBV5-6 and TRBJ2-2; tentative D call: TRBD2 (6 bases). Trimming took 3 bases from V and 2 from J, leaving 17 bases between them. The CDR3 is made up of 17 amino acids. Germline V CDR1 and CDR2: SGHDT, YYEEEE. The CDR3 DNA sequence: TGTGCCAGCAGCTCCGGGGGTGGGGCTCGAAACACCGGGGAGCTGTTTTTT. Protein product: CASSSGGGARNTGELFF.

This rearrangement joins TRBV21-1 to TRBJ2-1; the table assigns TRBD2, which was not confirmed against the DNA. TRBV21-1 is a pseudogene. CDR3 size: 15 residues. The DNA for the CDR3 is TGTGCCAGCAGTCCCTTTTTGCGGTACTACAATGAGCAGTTCTTC. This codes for CASSPFLRYYNEQFF.

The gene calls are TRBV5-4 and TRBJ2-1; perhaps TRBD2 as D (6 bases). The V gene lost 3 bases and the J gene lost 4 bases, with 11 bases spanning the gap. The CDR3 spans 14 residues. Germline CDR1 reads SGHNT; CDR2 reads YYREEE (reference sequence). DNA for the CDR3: TGTGCCAGCAGCTCCCCGGACTATTACAATGAGCAGTTCTTC. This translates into CASSSPDYYNEQFF.

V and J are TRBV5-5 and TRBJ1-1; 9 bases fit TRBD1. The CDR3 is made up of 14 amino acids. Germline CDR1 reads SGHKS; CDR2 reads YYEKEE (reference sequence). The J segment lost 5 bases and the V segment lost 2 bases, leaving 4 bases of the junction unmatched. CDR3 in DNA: TGTGCCAGCAGCTTAGGACAGGGGAGAACTGAAGCTTTCTTT. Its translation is CASSLGQGRTEAFF.